The 2 T cell receptor beta chains listed next were all sequenced from one sample in a study of cytomegalovirus exposure and HLA in healthy donors. Primers included in the PCR were 60 Vbeta and 13 Jbeta primers. Measured with immunoSEQ multiplex PCR; TCRdb has only the in-frame clones, and not every one. The data show 100,000 to 150,000 clones, with under 90% seen just once and 3.6% held by the top ten. Material: PBMCs. These receptors originate from a middle-aged woman in good health and CMV-seropositive.

This chain joins TRBV15 and TRBJ2-3; a weak D match, TRBD2 (5 bases). CDR3 length equals 15 residues. The germline gives CDR1 LNHNV, CDR2 YYDKDF (reference sequence). With 0 bases removed from V and 3 bases from J, the gap between germline ends came to 10 bases. CDR3 protein: CATSREGEGTDTQYF. DNA for the CDR3: TGTGCCACCAGCAGAGAAGGAGAGGGTACAGATACGCAGTATTTT.

The V call is TRBV5-1, the J call TRBJ2-2, with 7 positions matching TRBD1. The V gene end was trimmed by 7 bases and the J gene end by 2 bases; junction bases not matched to a gene: 8. Germline V gives CDR1 SGHRS, CDR2 YFSETQ. The CDR3 contains 15 residues. This CDR3 is CASLMTGTNTGELFF. As DNA, the CDR3 is TGCGCCAGCCTTATGACAGGGACAAACACCGGGGAGCTGTTTTTT.